This entry features one T cell receptor (beta chain) sequence. It lacks a known antigen. The sample holds no much larger clone one base away, and base qualities are not on file. For CDR1 and CDR2, the germline V gene lists SGHRS and YFSETQ. Reading from cysteine to phenylalanine, the CDR3 counts 15 amino acids. Only CDR3 DNA is held: 45 bases, read in frame from base 1. The junction shows trimming of 4 bases on V and 5 bases on J, and the gene matches do not reach 9 bases of it. Donors were healthy HIV-negative adults with no recently reported acute infections or vaccinations. Every donor was a Caucasian adult residing in Nashville, Tennessee, USA. CD4+ T cells were enriched by magnetic negative selection; naive cells were then positively selected on CD45RA, and the negative fraction formed the memory subset. After blood collection by leukapheresis, PBMCs were isolated using Ficoll-Histopaque density gradient centrifugation and then cryopreserved in the vapor phase of liquid nitrogen. Analytical flow cytometry was used to check the purity and quantity of each magnetically sorted T cell population. Genomic DNA was isolated from every sorted fraction and measured by UV absorbance on a Nanodrop 2000c.

The sample belongs to a study of shared clonotypes between healthy human individuals (TCRdb year 2020). Broadly, across the study: Three men and two women, aged 18 to 49 years, made up the cohort. For each donor, CD4 naive and CD4 memory were each given three plates, CD8 naive was given two plates, and CD8 memory was given one plate. To estimate repertoire size and how much clonotype sharing occurs between individuals, the study deeply sequenced the blood TCR repertoires of five or six healthy adults. Different laboratories and diverse techniques were used to prepare libraries and sequence TCR repertoires, to increase sequencing depth and limit assay-specific biases. Per donor, leukapheresis produced somewhere between about 0.94 and 9 billion PBMCs.

Study-wide conclusions, independent of this receptor: Across a few donors, roughly 5% of naive CD4, 3% to 3.5% of naive CD8, about 2% of memory CD4, and about 0.4% of memory CD8 clonotypes were shared. Sampling was restricted to blood, and TCR repertoires in tissues likely differ from the TCR repertoires found in blood. Pairwise subsampling led to the expectation that sequencing depth would affect the degree of clonotype sharing among donors. Because the study included a small number of donors, the genetic and exposure-history diversity represented was limited. Compared with non-shared clonotypes, clonotypes shared by all four sorted-subset donors had higher generation probabilities. Rarefaction of sorted-subset datasets indicated incomplete sequencing despite the large sequencing depth. Larger estimated clonotype richness was generally found for naive subsets than for memory subsets.

Using the deep immunoSEQ assay, multiplex PCR amplified TCR CDR3 regions from genomic DNA. Genomic DNA extracted from each cell subset was distributed evenly over all wells of several immunoSEQ 96-well plates, and each plate served as one replicate. For sorted subsets, around 200 ng genomic DNA, equal to 30,000 or so T cell genomes, was loaded into each replicate PCR. Purified libraries were measured with a Qubit 3.0 fluorometer, size-checked on a Bioanalyzer 2100, and measured again with the KAPA Library Quantification kit. Each immunoSEQ 96-well plate was sequenced on its own single-read 150-cycle Illumina NextSeq 550 flow cell. In the original analysis: Because only junctional sequences without quality scores were contained in the immunoSEQ output, filtering matching that applied to full-length reads could not be performed. To assign V/J genes and CDR3, sequences were annotated using PyIR, a Python wrapper for IgBLAST v1.9, with IMGT germline references. Reads with weak V/J assignments (E-value above 1e-6), missing CDR3, stop codons, out-of-frame junctions, or ambiguous translated residues were removed. V3J clonotypes were defined as sequences sharing the same inferred V gene, J gene, and CDR3 amino acid sequence. Percentage overlap between repertoires was computed as shared unique clonotypes divided by the size of the smaller repertoire. Three approaches were used to assess repertoire richness: RTK rarefaction, the Chao1 estimator, and Recon v2.1 estimates of unobserved clonotypes. For all TCRbeta clonotypes obtained by the gDNA method from four donors, generation probabilities were computed with OLGA. TCRdb retrieved this table from immuneACCESS and kept in-frame rearrangements only. Not all clones are present; in checked studies, unresolved V genes account for under half, and no reason is known for the remainder. D and trimming were read from the DNA, whereas the V and J calls and clone size are those reported in that table. This sample comprises over 850,000 clones, around three quarters of them detected only once. Of the sample, around 0.6% is held by the ten largest clones.

The sample taken for sequencing was memory CD4+ T cells from PBMCs. This specimen's cell subset or site label, interpreted: CD45RA-negative fraction. The receptor chain draws on TRBV5-1 and TRBJ2-7, with 10 bases matching TRBD2. The receptor comes from a man aged 18 to 30 in good health. Some clones in this sample may be carry-over from other donors' samples. The nucleotide sequence is given as TGCGCCAGCAGCCCAACACTAGCGGGATCTGACGAGCAGTACTTC. The translation is CASSPTLAGSDEQYF.